Sequencing of this T cell receptor (beta chain) was carried out in a study of CD8 T cells in ankylosing spondylitis. Findings and caveats of the study: A TCR beta motif of about 8 highly homologous variants appeared characteristic of ankylosing spondylitis blood. Reported data indicate significant enrichment of disease-linked clones within matched ankylosing spondylitis synovial fluid.

As the method for making TCR beta libraries, quantitative 5'-RACE with molecular barcodes was used. One entry per CDR3 protein, called by TCRdb with MiXCR from the 5' RACE reads. The sample holds around 770,000 distinct CDR3 sequences, 12% seen once. As regards this clonotype: Its antigen is not identified.

The source of this sequence is a male donor with ankylosing spondylitis. The sequenced sample consisted of blood, either unsorted or a sorted T cell fraction (not recorded which).

The CDR3 coding sequence is TGTGCCAGCAGTTTTACTGCCGACTCCTACGAGCAGTACTTC. Amino acids: CASSFTADSYEQYF. V gene TRBV12-3 or TRBV12-4 combines with J gene TRBJ2-7; D is ambiguous. The length of the CDR3 is 14 residues. The V end lost 3 bases, the J end lost 0 bases, and 9 bases lay between the germline ends.